These 30 T cell receptor beta chains share one sample of origin, sequenced in a study of cytomegalovirus exposure and HLA in healthy donors. A multiplex PCR was run with 60 Vbeta primers and 13 Jbeta primers. Using immunoSEQ multiplex PCR, the repertoire was profiled, and TCRdb retains in-frame clones only, with some absent. Counted here are approximately 110,000 clones, under 90% occurring once; the ten biggest clones make up just under 2.5%. Specimen: PBMCs. Every receptor here comes from a woman aged 18-30 years in good health and CMV-seronegative.

This chain connects TRBV20-1 to TRBJ2-2; D is unclear. CDR3 length: 11 amino acids. Trimming pared 3 bases from V and 6 bases from J, leaving 5 bases between. Germline CDR1 is DFQATT and CDR2 is SNEGSKA (reference sequence). The CDR3 DNA reads TGCAGTGCTAGTATTCCCGGGGAGCTGTTTTTT. It translates to CSASIPGELFF.

V usage is TRBV28 and J usage is TRBJ2-1, with TRBD2 matching 7 bases. The germline V gene encodes CDR1 MDHEN and CDR2 SYDVKM. V lost 2 bases to trimming and J lost 4 bases; unmatched junction nucleotides: 5. The CDR3 is made up of 15 amino acids. CDR3 amino acids: CASSLAGEGYNEQFF. CDR3 DNA: TGTGCCAGCAGTTTAGCGGGAGAGGGGTACAATGAGCAGTTCTTC.

The rearrangement joins TRBV30 to TRBJ1-5; D unclear. The CDR3 loop spans 15 amino acids. Germline CDR1 reads GTSNPN; CDR2 reads SVGIG (reference sequence). V lost 3 bases to trimming and J lost 4 bases, with 16 bases between them. The CDR3 DNA reads as TGTGCCTGGAGAGGCCAGGCCTGGTTAAATCAGCCCCAGCATTTT. As protein: CAWRGQAWLNQPQHF.

Only a few counts were recorded for this clone. This chain joins TRBV6-5 and TRBJ1-1, with D hard to call. Germline V lookup: CDR1 MNHEY, CDR2 SVGAGI. This CDR3 has 14 amino acids. V lost 2 bases, J lost 5 bases, and 12 bases lay in between. Here the CDR3 reads CASSYRGGRTEAFF. The CDR3 DNA reads TGTGCCAGCAGTTACCGGGGAGGACGGACTGAAGCTTTCTTT.

The chain has TRBV7-9 and TRBJ1-3; D uncertain. The CDR3 has 15 amino acids. Trimming took 1 base from V and 6 from J, leaving 13 bases between them. CDR1 SEHNR and CDR2 FQNEAQ come from the germline V gene (reference sequence). The chain's CDR3 is CASSLDQHPTNTIYF. DNA of the CDR3: TGTGCCAGCAGCTTAGATCAACACCCAACAAACACCATATATTTT.

This clone has only one observation. The chain joins TRBV9 to TRBJ2-3; D perhaps matches TRBD2 (6 bases). V was pared by 0 bases and J by 3 bases, with 14 bases between. The CDR3 runs 16 residues. Germline V gene lookup returns CDR1 SGDLS and CDR2 YYNGEE. The CDR3 DNA is TGTGCCAGCAGCGTAGGCTCGGGAGAGGGGACAGATACGCAGTATTTT. The encoded protein is CASSVGSGEGTDTQYF. Full variable domain (remainder filled in from reference TRBV9 and TRBJ2-3): DSGVTQTPKHLITATGQRVTLRCSPRSGDLSVYWYQQSLDQGLQFLIQYYNGEERAKGNILERFSAQQFPDLHSELNLSSLELGDSALYFCASSVGSGEGTDTQYFGPGTRLTVL.

The rearrangement joins TRBV4-3 to TRBJ2-2; TRBD2 aligns across 8 bases. Germline assignment: CDR1 LGHNA and CDR2 YSLEER. The CDR3 extends over 17 amino acids. V lost 0 bases to trimming and J lost 7 bases; unmatched junction nucleotides: 10. The CDR3 is CASSQDVIGGAGGELFF. In DNA, the CDR3 is TGCGCCAGCAGCCAAGATGTTATCGGGGGGGCTGGCGGGGAGCTGTTTTTT.

The gene calls are TRBV19 and TRBJ1-5; possible D gene TRBD1, 6 bases. The CDR3 is 14 residues long. Germline V gives CDR1 LNHDA, CDR2 SQIVND (reference sequence). Trimming took off 4 bases at V and 5 bases at J, with 12 bases between the two ends. Here the CDR3 reads CASSRGQWDQPQHF. The CDR3 DNA reads TGTGCCAGTAGTAGGGGACAATGGGATCAGCCCCAGCATTTT.

V gene TRBV14 combines with J gene TRBJ2-3, with TRBD2 identical over 11 bases. The V and J ends lost 3 bases and 2 bases, in that order; junction bases with no gene match: 7. The CDR3 totals 17 residues. CDR1 and CDR2 from the germline V gene are SGHDN and FVKESK. CDR3: CASSHKKGLAVTDTQYF. The CDR3 DNA sequence: TGTGCCAGCAGCCACAAGAAGGGACTAGCGGTCACAGATACGCAGTATTTT. The full variable domain, completed using reference TRBV14 and TRBJ2-3, is EAGVTQFPSHSVIEKGQTVTLRCDPISGHDNLYWYRRVMGKEIKFLLHFVKESKQDESGMPNNRFLAERTGGTYSTLKVQPAELEDSGVYFCASSHKKGLAVTDTQYFGPGTRLTVL.

V usage is TRBV5-1 and J usage is TRBJ2-7; D remains unclear. The V gene's germline CDR1 is SGHRS and CDR2 YFSETQ. V was trimmed by 0 bases and J by 1 base, leaving 11 bases between them. This CDR3 comprises 15 residues. In nucleotides, the CDR3 is TGCGCCAGCAGCTTGGGAATCGCGGATTCCTACGAGCAGTACTTC. It encodes CASSLGIADSYEQYF.

This chain joins TRBV29-1 and TRBJ1-3; D possibly corresponds to TRBD1 (5 bases). Germline V lookup: CDR1 SQVTM, CDR2 ANQGSEA. CDR3 length: 15 amino acids. Trimming cost V 6 bases and J 2 bases, with 17 bases left between them. CDR3 DNA sequence: TGCAGCGTCGTGGGGGAGGGTCGGCCTGGAAACACCATATATTTT. As protein: CSVVGEGRPGNTIYF.

The chain has TRBV4-3 and TRBJ1-2, with 7 nucleotides matching TRBD1. Germline-derived CDR1 and CDR2 are LGHNA and YSLEER. The CDR3 contains 14 residues. With V trimmed by 5 bases and J by 5 bases, 8 bases remained unmatched. CDR3 region: CASSIETGRYGYTF. CDR3 coding DNA: TGCGCCAGCAGCATCGAGACAGGGCGATATGGCTACACCTTC.

V and J are TRBV6-5 and TRBJ1-3, with D possibly being TRBD1 (5 bases). V was cut by 6 bases and J by 7 bases, with 16 bases left in between. The germline V gene has CDR1 MNHEY and CDR2 SVGAGI. The CDR3 covers 14 residues. The CDR3 sequence is CASRNQGLYNTIYF. The DNA of the CDR3 is TGTGCCAGCAGAAACCAGGGTTTGTACAACACCATATATTTT.

The table lists this clone with a few counts. The gene calls are TRBV6-5 and TRBJ1-4; tentative D call: TRBD1 (6 bases). CDR3 size: 16 residues. The germline CDR1 and CDR2 sequences are MNHEY and SVGAGI. V gave up 0 bases and J gave up 6 bases, with 14 bases separating them. CDR3 amino acids: CASSYSGQGRDEKLFF. The DNA of the CDR3 is TGTGCCAGCAGTTACTCAGGGCAGGGGAGGGATGAAAAACTGTTTTTT.

The CDR3 DNA follows: TGTGCCAGCACCCTAGCGGGAGTTGGGGGGGAGACCCAGTACTTC. Encoded protein: CASTLAGVGGETQYF. The rearrangement joins TRBV2 to TRBJ2-5; 10 bases are shared with TRBD2. Germline V lookup: CDR1 SNHLY, CDR2 FYNNEI. J lost 5 bases, V lost 7 bases, and 10 bases had no gene match. CDR3 length equals 15 residues.

The rearrangement uses TRBV2 and TRBJ1-2; 7 bases agree with TRBD1. The ends lost 9 bases at V and 5 bases at J; junction bases unmatched: 6. Per germline, CDR1 SNHLY and CDR2 FYNNEI. The CDR3 runs to 12 residues. CDR3 bases: TGTGCCAGTACAGGGGATGAATATGGCTACACCTTC. Encoded protein: CASTGDEYGYTF.

V usage is TRBV6-1 and J usage is TRBJ1-2; D not certain. Trimming pared 4 bases from V and 6 bases from J, leaving 9 bases between. The CDR3 is 12 residues long. The germline V gene has CDR1 MNHNS and CDR2 SASEGT. CDR3 sequence (DNA): TGTGCCAGCAGTGTTACGGTCAATGGCTACACCTTC. Amino acids: CASSVTVNGYTF.

This rearrangement joins TRBV6-5 to TRBJ2-7; TRBD1 matches 9 bases. The V segment lost 3 bases and the J segment 5 bases; nucleotides outside the gene matches: 8. This CDR3 spans 15 amino acids. CDR1 and CDR2 from the germline V gene are MNHEY and SVGAGI. CDR3 in DNA: TGTGCCAGCAGTTATTCCGGGACAGGGAGAAACGAGCAGTACTTC. Encoded protein: CASSYSGTGRNEQYF.

This chain connects TRBV5-1 to TRBJ1-2; D is possibly TRBD1 (5 bases). The germline gives CDR1 SGHRS, CDR2 YFSETQ. The CDR3 sequence is 15 residues long. The V end was cut by 0 bases, the J end by 1 base, with 10 bases between. The CDR3 region has the DNA TGCGCCAGCAGCTTGGGGACAAGTTATAACTATGGCTACACCTTC. Amino acids: CASSLGTSYNYGYTF.

The chain recombines TRBV7-8 with TRBJ2-2; TRBD1 matches 7 bases. Per germline, CDR1 SGHVS and CDR2 FQNEAQ. CDR3 length equals 15 residues. V lost 6 bases, J lost 6 bases, and 10 bases stayed unmatched. CDR3 region: CASRERGQGAGELFF. In DNA form, the CDR3 reads TGTGCCAGCAGGGAAAGGGGGCAGGGAGCCGGGGAGCTGTTTTTT.

J is TRBJ2-7 and V is TRBV5-1; 8 bases agree with TRBD2. The trim removed 5 bases at V and 4 bases at J, leaving 5 bases unmatched. This CDR3 has 13 residues. Per germline, CDR1 SGHRS and CDR2 YFSETQ. CDR3 sequence reads: CASSDSGGYEQYF. The CDR3 nucleotides are TGCGCCAGCAGTGACTCGGGGGGGTACGAGCAGTACTTC.

V usage is TRBV7-9 and J usage is TRBJ1-6, with D perhaps TRBD1 (5 bases). CDR3 length equals 14 residues. Between the trimmed V and J ends, which lost 3 bases and 3 bases, there was a span of 6 bases. Germline CDR1 and CDR2: SEHNR and FQNEAQ (reference sequence). The CDR3 sequence is CASSFDSYNSPLHF. In DNA form, the CDR3 reads TGTGCCAGCAGCTTTGACAGCTATAATTCACCCCTCCACTTT.

This rearrangement joins TRBV11-3 to TRBJ1-1, with D possibly being TRBD1 (6 bases). Germline-derived CDR1 and CDR2 are SGHNT and YENEEA. The V gene lost 3 bases and the J gene lost 0 bases, with 11 bases spanning the gap. The CDR3 contains 15 residues. CDR3 amino acids: CASSLQGTLNTEAFF. The DNA of the CDR3 is TGTGCCAGCAGCTTGCAGGGGACCTTGAACACTGAAGCTTTCTTT.

The chain employs TRBV19 and TRBJ1-1, with TRBD1 matching over 7 bases. Germline trimming cut 1 base from V and 5 bases from J; bases unmatched to any gene: 1. The CDR3 runs 13 residues. CDR1 and CDR2 (germline): LNHDA, SQIVND (reference sequence). CDR3 sequence (DNA): TGTGCCAGTAGTATAGGGGACAGAACTGAAGCTTTCTTT. This codes for CASSIGDRTEAFF.

The chain links TRBV4-3 to TRBJ1-4; 9 bases line up with TRBD1. Per germline, CDR1 LGHNA and CDR2 YSLEER. CDR3 length: 14 residues. The V gene end was trimmed by 4 bases and the J gene end by 6 bases; junction bases not matched to a gene: 3. The CDR3 nucleotides read TGCGCCAGCAGCCCAGGGACAGGGTATGAAAAACTGTTTTTT. Protein product: CASSPGTGYEKLFF.

This chain uses TRBV5-1 with TRBJ1-2, with 8 bases fitting TRBD1. In germline, CDR1 is SGHRS, CDR2 YFSETQ. The CDR3 consists of 14 residues. The V gene end was trimmed by 4 bases and the J gene end by 8 bases; junction bases not matched to a gene: 10. CDR3 coding DNA: TGCGCCAGCAGCCTACAGGGGGAGAATATCGGCTACACCTTC. This codes for CASSLQGENIGYTF.

J is TRBJ1-5 and V is TRBV7-9, with 9 nucleotides matching TRBD1. Unmatched junction bases numbered 7, after V lost 4 bases and J lost 6 bases. Per germline, CDR1 SEHNR and CDR2 FQNEAQ (reference sequence). The CDR3 length is 15 residues. CDR3 bases: TGTGCCAGCAGCTCGTACGGGACAGGGCTTCAGCCCCAGCATTTT. Translated, it gives CASSSYGTGLQPQHF.

V is TRBV28 and J is TRBJ1-2; D possibly corresponds to TRBD1 (6 bases). Germline V gives CDR1 MDHEN, CDR2 SYDVKM. This CDR3 has 14 residues. Trimming took off 2 bases at V and 8 bases at J, with 15 bases between the two ends. The CDR3 bases are TGTGCCAGCAGTTTAGGGGGGGCTCAACGGGGCTACACCTTC. This sequence encodes CASSLGGAQRGYTF.

V and J are TRBV4-1 and TRBJ1-3, with 9 bases aligning to TRBD1. This CDR3 contains 16 residues. V dropped 3 bases and J dropped 0; count of bases not matched to a gene: 3. The V gene's germline CDR1 is MGHRA and CDR2 YSYEKL. The CDR3 region has the DNA TGCGCCAGCAGCCAGGAGACAGGGGGCTCTGGAAACACCATATATTTT. Translation gives CASSQETGGSGNTIYF.

This clone was observed once. V gene TRBV7-6 combines with J gene TRBJ2-7; 14 bases are a match to TRBD2. Germline V gene sequence: CDR1 SGHVS, CDR2 FNYEAQ. V shed 3 bases and J 6 bases; nucleotides not matched to a gene: 7. The CDR3 runs to 16 residues. CDR3 sequence: CASSLTSGRAPGEQYF. Written as DNA, the CDR3 is TGTGCCAGCAGCTTGACTAGCGGGAGGGCCCCGGGCGAGCAGTACTTC.